The 15 T cell receptor beta chains listed next were all sequenced from one sample in a study of blood T cell repertoires in COVID-19. Sequenced by immunoSEQ multiplex PCR; TCRdb stores in-frame clones only, minus some. The table shows more than 100,000 clones, with 87% occurring only once. Material: peripheral blood. The receptor set was obtained from a woman in her sixties or seventies with acute or convalescent COVID-19.

The rearrangement uses TRBV9 and TRBJ1-3; tentative D call: TRBD1 (5 bases). The CDR3 length is 15 residues. V was trimmed by 2 bases and J by 3 bases, leaving 12 bases between them. Germline V gene lookup returns CDR1 SGDLS and CDR2 YYNGEE. The CDR3 coding sequence is TGTGCCAGCAGCGTTTTGGGGACTGTTGGAAACACCATATATTTT. Residues: CASSVLGTVGNTIYF.

The J gene is TRBJ2-1, the V gene TRBV20-1, with a tentative D call TRBD2 (8 bases). CDR3 length: 21 amino acids. V gave up 3 bases and J gave up 3 bases, with 33 bases separating them. The germline gives CDR1 DFQATT, CDR2 SNEGSKA (reference sequence). The CDR3 nucleotides read TGCAGTGCTAGTGGCAGGGGGACTAGAAGCCATGAACCAGAGTTCTACAATGAGCAGTTCTTC. Amino acids: CSASGRGTRSHEPEFYNEQFF.

The sample holds one count of this clone. The chain carries TRBV6-1 and TRBJ1-5; D gene uncertain. The CDR3 extends over 19 amino acids. The V gene's germline CDR1 is MNHNS and CDR2 SASEGT. Trimming removed 1 base at V and 0 bases at J, with 19 bases between. The CDR3 here is CASSEVGEYTSYSNQPQHF. The DNA for the CDR3 is TGTGCCAGCAGTGAAGTGGGAGAGTACACATCTTATAGCAATCAGCCCCAGCATTTT.

The chain employs TRBV18 and TRBJ1-5; 7 bases are shared with TRBD1. This CDR3 is built from 15 residues. Per germline, CDR1 KGHSH and CDR2 LQKENI. Trimming removed 6 bases from V and 6 bases from J; junction bases left unmatched: 11. The CDR3 bases are TGTGCCAGCTCGAGCGCACAGGGGATGGTTCAGCCCCAGCATTTT. Translated: CASSSAQGMVQPQHF.

The chain combines TRBV30 with TRBJ1-2; a weak D match, TRBD1 (5 bases). Per germline, CDR1 GTSNPN and CDR2 SVGIG (reference sequence). The CDR3 runs 14 residues. V was cut by 3 bases and J by 6 bases, with 17 bases left in between. DNA of the CDR3: TGTGCCTGGAGCAAGCCCAGGGTATTGGATGGCTACACCTTC. Translating gives CAWSKPRVLDGYTF.

The chain links TRBV5-8 to TRBJ1-2; 11 bases match TRBD1. Losses at the gene ends were 3 bases for V and 6 bases for J; bases not matched to a gene: 7. Germline V CDR1 and CDR2: SGHTS, YDEGEE. This CDR3 has 15 residues. CDR3 in amino acids: CASSSGQGAMDGYTF. DNA of the CDR3: TGTGCCAGCAGCTCCGGACAGGGGGCGATGGATGGCTACACCTTC.

The genes are TRBV6-2 or TRBV6-3 and TRBJ1-1; no firm D call. The ends were cut back, 5 bases at V and 11 bases at J, with 15 bases in the middle. Germline lookup yields CDR1 MNHEY and CDR2 SVGEGT. This CDR3 spans 12 amino acids. The CDR3 DNA reads TGTGCCAGCAGTCGGAGGGCTTTCGGCGCTTTCTTT. Its translation: CASSRRAFGAFF.

The chain joins TRBV2 to TRBJ1-3; D may be TRBD1 (5 bases). This CDR3 spans 16 amino acids. Trimming took off 4 bases at V and 0 bases at J, with 13 bases between the two ends. Germline lookup yields CDR1 SNHLY and CDR2 FYNNEI. The CDR3 is CASSVLTGVSGNTIYF. The CDR3 nucleotides are TGTGCCAGCAGTGTCTTAACAGGAGTCTCTGGAAACACCATATATTTT.

The CDR3 loop is CASSPTANYGYTF. The CDR3 bases are TGTGCCAGCAGTCCGACAGCTAACTATGGCTACACCTTC. The gene calls are TRBV6-5 and TRBJ1-2; tentative D call: TRBD1 (5 bases). The germline V and J ends were trimmed by 5 bases and 0 bases, with 7 bases remaining between them. Germline values: CDR1 MNHEY, CDR2 SVGAGI. The CDR3 has 13 residues.

The V and J genes are TRBV5-5 and TRBJ1-6; 7 bases match TRBD1. The CDR3 contains 15 residues. J was trimmed by 10 bases and V by 4 bases; bases with no gene match: 11. Germline assignment: CDR1 SGHKS and CDR2 YYEKEE (reference sequence). The CDR3 reads CASSLTTGPQSPLHF. The CDR3 DNA reads TGTGCCAGCAGCCTGACGACAGGGCCGCAATCACCCCTCCACTTT.

The chain has TRBV19 and TRBJ1-1; D is undetermined. This CDR3 contains 13 residues. V was pared by 3 bases and J by 4 bases, with 9 bases between. The germline V gene has CDR1 LNHDA and CDR2 SQIVND (reference sequence). Here the CDR3 DNA reads TGTGCCAGTAGTATCCTGGCGGGCACTGAAGCTTTCTTT. It encodes CASSILAGTEAFF.

The V and J genes are TRBV28 and TRBJ1-4, with a possible D match to TRBD1 (5 bases). The CDR3 spans 13 residues. Germline CDR1 and CDR2: MDHEN and SYDVKM. Trimming took 11 bases from V and 7 from J, leaving 17 bases between them. CDR3 sequence (DNA): TGTGCCGTCCGGGGCGGGGGGATTGAAAAACTGTTTTTT. Translating gives CAVRGGGIEKLFF.

V is TRBV4-1 and J is TRBJ1-4; 11 bases are a match to TRBD1. Per the germline V gene, CDR1 is MGHRA and CDR2 is YSYEKL. The CDR3 runs 18 residues. Germline trimming cut 2 bases from V and 4 bases from J; bases unmatched to any gene: 9. CDR3 sequence (DNA): TGCGCCAGCAGCCAACCCTCGGACAGGGGGCTGGGTAATGAAAAACTGTTTTTT. Protein sequence: CASSQPSDRGLGNEKLFF.

This chain connects TRBV7-9 to TRBJ2-1; 8 bases align to TRBD1. V shed 3 bases and J 2 bases; nucleotides not matched to a gene: 3. Per the germline V gene, CDR1 is SEHNR and CDR2 is FQNEAQ (reference sequence). The CDR3 runs to 15 residues. In DNA form, the CDR3 reads TGTGCCAGCAGCTTCGGACAGGGTACCTACAATGAGCAGTTCTTC. As protein: CASSFGQGTYNEQFF.

CDR3 bases: TGTGCCAGCAGTAACAGCGTGCCGGGGACCGGGGAGCTGTTTTTT. It specifies CASSNSVPGTGELFF. The chain uses TRBV2 and TRBJ2-2; weak D call: TRBD2 (5 bases). This CDR3 is built from 15 residues. Germline values: CDR1 SNHLY, CDR2 FYNNEI. Trimming removed 5 bases at V and 5 bases at J, with 15 bases between.